These 20 T cell receptor beta chains share one sample of origin, sequenced in a study of T cell responses to AZD1222 COVID-19 vaccine (dated by TCRdb to about 2021). What this sample's time point label stands for: about 28 days (+/-7) after the second vaccine dose. Library preparation used the immunoSEQ multiplex PCR assay. TCRdb took over this immuneACCESS table, retaining in-frame rearrangements with V and J assigned. Such tables are incomplete; in checked studies, under half of the missing clones stem from an unresolved V gene, and the remainder is unexplained. The sample records around 150,000 clones, around 94% of which are singletons. In total, the top ten clones hold approximately 5.5% of the sample. The specimen was peripheral blood, collected 28 days after the second AZD1222 dose. The receptors come from an adult who received the AZD1222 COVID-19 vaccine.

The rearrangement uses TRBV6-2 or TRBV6-3 and TRBJ2-7, with TRBD2 as a possible D gene (7 bases). This CDR3 contains 15 residues. V was shortened by 6 bases and J by 3 bases, with 18 bases between the two germline ends. Germline values: CDR1 MNHEY, CDR2 SVGEGT. DNA of the CDR3: TGTGCCAGCAGCCTAAGCCCAAGGGGGGGCTACGAGCAGTACTTC. It is translated as CASSLSPRGGYEQYF.

The rearrangement joins TRBV18 to TRBJ1-4; TRBD1 agrees at 7 bases. Germline CDR1 KGHSH, CDR2 LQKENI. The CDR3 extends over 14 amino acids. V lost 4 bases and J lost 5; bases outside the gene matches: 4. The CDR3 loop is CASSQGQINEKLFF. The CDR3 DNA reads TGTGCCAGCTCACAGGGACAGATCAATGAAAAACTGTTTTTT.

This clone was detected only once. The chain employs TRBV19 and TRBJ2-1; 15 bases align to TRBD2. The CDR3 loop spans 14 amino acids. The J segment lost 10 bases and the V segment lost 5 bases, leaving 3 bases of the junction unmatched. The germline CDR1 and CDR2 sequences are LNHDA and SQIVND (reference sequence). CDR3: CASSRTSGRGEQFF. Here the CDR3 DNA reads TGTGCCAGTAGTCGGACTAGCGGGAGGGGGGAGCAGTTCTTC. The full variable domain, its missing parts supplied by reference TRBV19 and TRBJ2-1, is DGGITQSPKYLFRKEGQNVTLSCEQNLNHDAMYWYRQDPGQGLRLIYYSQIVNDFQKGDIAEGYSVSREKKESFPLTVTSAQKNPTAFYLCASSRTSGRGEQFFGPGTRLTVL.

The V gene is TRBV9, the J gene TRBJ2-1; TRBD2 matches at 8 bases. Trimming at V came to 0 bases and at J to 7 bases, leaving 18 bases not matched to a gene. The CDR3 loop spans 19 amino acids. Germline-derived CDR1 and CDR2 are SGDLS and YYNGEE. CDR3 sequence reads: CASSVGSAGGYLWRNEQFF. The CDR3 DNA reads TGTGCCAGCAGCGTAGGTTCCGCGGGAGGATATCTCTGGAGAAATGAGCAGTTCTTC.

V is TRBV15 and J is TRBJ2-7; D remains ambiguous. Per the germline V gene, CDR1 is LNHNV and CDR2 is YYDKDF (reference sequence). V gave up 1 base and J gave up 6 bases, with 10 bases separating them. This CDR3 region has 13 residues. CDR3 amino acids: CATSRVLQLEQYF. In nucleotides, the CDR3 is TGTGCCACCAGCAGAGTACTACAGCTCGAGCAGTACTTC. The whole variable domain, filled in from reference TRBV15 and TRBJ2-7, reads DAMVIQNPRYQVTQFGKPVTLSCSQTLNHNVMYWYQQKSSQAPKLLFHYYDKDFNNEADTPDNFQSRRPNTSFCFLDIRSPGLGDTAMYLCATSRVLQLEQYFGPGTRLTVT.

The J gene is TRBJ2-6, the V gene TRBV5-6; D may correspond to TRBD1 or TRBD2 (5 bases each). From germline, CDR1 is SGHDT and CDR2 YYEEEE. The CDR3 consists of 16 residues. Trimming stripped 4 bases from V and 4 bases from J, with 15 bases between. The CDR3 protein is CASSPQWGSGANVLTF. DNA for the CDR3: TGTGCCAGCAGCCCCCAGTGGGGGTCCGGGGCCAACGTCCTGACTTTC.

The chain carries TRBV7-2 and TRBJ1-2; D is unclear. The CDR3 has 13 amino acids. Germline CDR1 and CDR2: SGHTA and FQGNSA. V lost 5 bases and J 5 bases, leaving 12 bases between the germline ends. The CDR3 here is CASSPPQGYGYTF. In DNA, the CDR3 is TGTGCCAGCAGCCCCCCCCAAGGGTATGGCTACACCTTC.

The genes are TRBV11-2 and TRBJ1-4; D is uncertain. Trimming removed 5 bases from V and 6 bases from J, with 13 bases in between. Germline CDR1 is SGHAT and CDR2 is FQNNGV. The CDR3 consists of 14 residues. The CDR3 DNA sequence: TGTGCCAGCAGCCCCCTCTGGAGGCATGAAAAACTGTTTTTT. The encoded protein is CASSPLWRHEKLFF.

V gene TRBV7-9 combines with J gene TRBJ1-1, with D possibly matching TRBD1 (5 bases). The ends were cut back, 7 bases at V and 7 bases at J, with 25 bases in the middle. Germline loops: CDR1 SEHNR, CDR2 FQNEAQ (reference sequence). The CDR3 spans 16 residues. The CDR3, as DNA: TGTGCCAGCATTCGCGGGGGGGATTGGCTTGGTGGTGAAGCTTTCTTT. This encodes CASIRGGDWLGGEAFF.

V and J are TRBV27 and TRBJ2-1; D is possibly TRBD1 or TRBD2 (6 bases each). The CDR3 has 12 residues. Germline CDR1 and CDR2: MNHEY and SMNVEV (reference sequence). Trimming pared 5 bases from V and 15 bases from J, leaving 17 bases between. The CDR3 loop is CASSPGGGSRFF. CDR3 nucleotides: TGTGCCAGCAGTCCAGGAGGGGGTAGCCGGTTCTTC.

This chain uses TRBV4-3 with TRBJ2-4; TRBD2 might be the D (6 bases). Per the germline V gene, CDR1 is LGHNA and CDR2 is YSLEER. Deletions cut 0 bases from V and 8 bases from J, with 8 bases between. The CDR3 extends over 13 amino acids. CDR3 residues: CASSQDRGYIQYF. The CDR3 DNA reads as TGCGCCAGCAGCCAAGATCGGGGGTACATTCAGTACTTC.

The CDR3: CASTSWESPYNEQFF. CDR3 in DNA: TGCGCCAGCACTTCGTGGGAGTCTCCCTACAATGAGCAGTTCTTC. V gene TRBV10-2 combines with J gene TRBJ2-1; tentatively, D is TRBD2 (5 bases). The CDR3 is 15 residues long. The V gene's germline CDR1 is WSHSY and CDR2 SAAADI. Trimming removed 7 bases at V and 2 bases at J, with 15 bases between.

The genes are TRBV7-7 and TRBJ2-3; D is ambiguous. CDR1 and CDR2 (germline): SSHAT, FNYEAQ (reference sequence). V lost 5 bases and J 5 bases, leaving 17 bases between the germline ends. This CDR3 is built from 15 residues. The CDR3 is CASSRSNLLGDTQYF. The CDR3 DNA is TGTGCCAGCAGCCGGAGCAACCTTCTAGGAGATACGCAGTATTTT. The variable domain in full, with the rest retrieved from reference TRBV7-7 and TRBJ2-3, is GAGVSQSPRYKVTKRGQDVTLRCDPISSHATLYWYQQALGQGPEFLTYFNYEAQPDKSGLPSDRFSAERPEGSISTLTIQRTEQRDSAMYRCASSRSNLLGDTQYFGPGTRLTVL.

This chain connects TRBV11-2 to TRBJ2-1, with D maybe TRBD2 (5 bases). Germline V gene data show CDR1 as SGHAT and CDR2 as FQNNGV. V was pared by 5 bases and J by 4 bases, with 18 bases between. This CDR3 has 16 amino acids. CDR3 sequence (DNA): TGTGCCAGCAGCCCGCTGACTAAAGCGTCTTACAATGAGCAGTTCTTC. Its protein product is CASSPLTKASYNEQFF.

The chain uses TRBV7-3 and TRBJ1-6; tentative D call: TRBD1 (5 bases). Germline-derived CDR1 and CDR2 are SGHTA and FQGTGA. Trimming cost V 7 bases and J 6 bases, with 16 bases left between them. The CDR3 runs to 15 residues. CDR3 bases: TGTGCCAGCACCCCCAGGGAAGCAGGTAATTCACCCCTCCACTTT. It yields the protein CASTPREAGNSPLHF.

The chain joins TRBV5-3 to TRBJ2-7; D perhaps matches TRBD1 (6 bases). TRBV5-3 is an ORF, and what it does is uncertain. V was shortened by 4 bases and J by 6 bases, with 17 bases between the two germline ends. The CDR3 extends over 14 amino acids. CDR3 nucleotides: TGTGCCAGAAGCCCGCTACGGACAGTGGGCGAGCAGTACTTC. This encodes CARSPLRTVGEQYF.

This clone has just a few counts. The gene calls are TRBV3-1 (or the pseudogene TRBV3-2) and TRBJ1-1; D is possibly TRBD1 (6 bases). Germline assignment: CDR1 LGHDT and CDR2 YNNKEL (reference sequence). The CDR3 runs to 14 residues. Trimming pared 2 bases from V and 2 bases from J, leaving 9 bases between. The CDR3 DNA reads TGTGCCAGCAGCCAATGGACAGAAAACACTGAAGCTTTCTTT. The encoded protein is CASSQWTENTEAFF.

This chain joins TRBV28 and TRBJ1-2, with a weak D call TRBD1 (6 bases). CDR1 MDHEN and CDR2 SYDVKM come from the germline V gene. This CDR3 comprises 16 residues. V gave up 4 bases and J gave up 0 bases, with 15 bases separating them. CDR3 DNA sequence: TGTGCCAGCAGTTCTTGGACAGATTTTCCTAACTATGGCTACACCTTC. Its translation: CASSSWTDFPNYGYTF.

V usage is TRBV9 and J usage is TRBJ2-1, with TRBD2 matching 7 bases. Germline CDR1 reads SGDLS; CDR2 reads YYNGEE. V was clipped by 6 bases and J by 4 bases; unmatched bases: 10. The CDR3 runs 15 residues. CDR3 nucleotide sequence: TGTGCCAGCACACCTGGCCTAGCGGCATACAATGAGCAGTTCTTC. Translated, it gives CASTPGLAAYNEQFF. The variable domain in full, completed from reference TRBV9 and TRBJ2-1, reads DSGVTQTPKHLITATGQRVTLRCSPRSGDLSVYWYQQSLDQGLQFLIQYYNGEERAKGNILERFSAQQFPDLHSELNLSSLELGDSALYFCASTPGLAAYNEQFFGPGTRLTVL.

The chain joins TRBV7-6 to TRBJ2-1; 8 bases agree with TRBD2. This CDR3 is built from 15 residues. Germline V gives CDR1 SGHVS, CDR2 FNYEAQ. The V segment lost 4 bases and the J segment 3 bases; nucleotides outside the gene matches: 5. CDR3 amino acids: CASSSTSGNYNEQFF. The CDR3 region has the DNA TGTGCCAGCAGCTCCACTAGCGGAAACTACAATGAGCAGTTCTTC.